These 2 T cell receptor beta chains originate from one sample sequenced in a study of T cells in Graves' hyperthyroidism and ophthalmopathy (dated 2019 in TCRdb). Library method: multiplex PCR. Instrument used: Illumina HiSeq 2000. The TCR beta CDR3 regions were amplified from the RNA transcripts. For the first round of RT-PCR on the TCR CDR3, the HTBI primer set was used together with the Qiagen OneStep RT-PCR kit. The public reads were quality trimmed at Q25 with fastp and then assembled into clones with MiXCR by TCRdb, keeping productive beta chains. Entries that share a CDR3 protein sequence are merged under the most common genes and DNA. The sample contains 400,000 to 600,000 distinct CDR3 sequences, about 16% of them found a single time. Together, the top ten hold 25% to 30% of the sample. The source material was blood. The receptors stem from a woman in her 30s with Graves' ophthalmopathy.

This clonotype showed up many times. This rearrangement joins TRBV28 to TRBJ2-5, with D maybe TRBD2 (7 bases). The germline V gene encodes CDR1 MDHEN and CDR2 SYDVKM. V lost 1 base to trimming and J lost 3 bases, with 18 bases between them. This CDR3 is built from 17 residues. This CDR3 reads CASSLYSGGALEETQYF. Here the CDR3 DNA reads TGTGCCAGCAGTTTATACTCGGGGGGCGCACTAGAAGAGACCCAGTACTTC.

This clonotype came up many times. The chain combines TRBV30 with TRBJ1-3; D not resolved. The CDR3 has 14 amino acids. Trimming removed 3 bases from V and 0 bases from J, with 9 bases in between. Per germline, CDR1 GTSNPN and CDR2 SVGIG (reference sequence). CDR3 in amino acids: CAWSKGSSGNTIYF. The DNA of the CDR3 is TGTGCCTGGAGCAAAGGGAGCTCTGGAAACACCATATATTTT.